This T cell receptor beta chain was obtained from a study of a mutant IDH1 vaccine in newly diagnosed glioma. Study-wide context: Vaccines began 4-6 weeks after radiotherapy alone, or with temozolomide cycles. Averaging 40.4 years of age, treated patients were about 60% male and about 38% female.

Germline values: CDR1 SGHDT, CDR2 YYEEEE. The CDR3 covers 13 residues. Notes on this clone: Its specificity is not known.

TCRdb's table, derived via immunoSEQ multiplex PCR, lists solely in-frame clones and lacks some. Among more than 25,000 clones listed, roughly 80% were seen once. Time point meaning: week 35, safety follow-up. All doses held 300 ug of mutant IDH1 20-mer peptide, with topical imiquimod. The sequence was collected from a woman in her 30s with glioma. Some clones in this sample may be carry-over from other donors' samples. This sample comprised PBMCs, obtained from a glioma patient whose treatment included an IDH1 peptide vaccine. The rearrangement joins TRBV5-6 to TRBJ2-1; the match to TRBD1 covers 9 bases. The CDR3 here is CASEGQGVYEQFF. The DNA for the CDR3 is TGTGCTAGCGAGGGACAGGGAGTCTATGAGCAGTTCTTC.